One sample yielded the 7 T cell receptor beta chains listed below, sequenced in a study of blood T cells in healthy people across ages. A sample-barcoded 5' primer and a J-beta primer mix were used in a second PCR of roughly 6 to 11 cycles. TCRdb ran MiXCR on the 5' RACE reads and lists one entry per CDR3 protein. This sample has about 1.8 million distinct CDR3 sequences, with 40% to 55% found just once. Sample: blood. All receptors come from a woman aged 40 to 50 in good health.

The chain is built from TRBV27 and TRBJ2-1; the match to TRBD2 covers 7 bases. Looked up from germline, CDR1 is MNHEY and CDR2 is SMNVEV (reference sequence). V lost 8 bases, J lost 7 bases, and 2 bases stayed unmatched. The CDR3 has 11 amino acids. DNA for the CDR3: TGTGCCAGCTGGACTAGTAATGAGCAGTTCTTC. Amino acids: CASWTSNEQFF.

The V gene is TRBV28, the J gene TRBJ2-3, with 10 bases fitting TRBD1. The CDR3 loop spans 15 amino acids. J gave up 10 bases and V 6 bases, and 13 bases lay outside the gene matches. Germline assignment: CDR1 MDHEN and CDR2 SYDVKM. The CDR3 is CASRTIGTGEGAQYF. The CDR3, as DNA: TGTGCCAGCAGAACGATAGGGACAGGGGAGGGGGCGCAGTATTTT. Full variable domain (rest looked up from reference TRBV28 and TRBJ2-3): DVKVTQSSRYLVKRTGEKVFLECVQDMDHENMFWYRQDPGLGLRLIYFSYDVKMKEKGDIPEGYSVSREKKERFSLILESASTNQTSMYLCASRTIGTGEGAQYFGPGTRLTVL.

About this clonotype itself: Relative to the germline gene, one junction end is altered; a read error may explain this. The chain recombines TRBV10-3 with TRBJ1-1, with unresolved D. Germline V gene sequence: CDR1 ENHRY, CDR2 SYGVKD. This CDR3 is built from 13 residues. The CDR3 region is CAINEDSNTEAFF. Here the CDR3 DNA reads TGTGCCATCAATGAGGACTCGAACACTGAAGCTTTCTTT.

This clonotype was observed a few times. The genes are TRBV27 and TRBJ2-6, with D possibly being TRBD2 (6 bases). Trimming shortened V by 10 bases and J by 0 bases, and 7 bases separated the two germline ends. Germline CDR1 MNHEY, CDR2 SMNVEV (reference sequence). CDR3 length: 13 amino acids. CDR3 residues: CAIGGSGANVLTF. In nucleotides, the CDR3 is TGTGCCATCGGGGGCTCTGGGGCCAACGTCCTGACTTTC.

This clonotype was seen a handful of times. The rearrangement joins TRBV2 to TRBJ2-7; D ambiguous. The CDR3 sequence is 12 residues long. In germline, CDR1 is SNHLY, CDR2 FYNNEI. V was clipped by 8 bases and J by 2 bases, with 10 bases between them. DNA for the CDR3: TGTGCCAGCTGCTACCGGGCCTACGAGCAGTACTTC. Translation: CASCYRAYEQYF.

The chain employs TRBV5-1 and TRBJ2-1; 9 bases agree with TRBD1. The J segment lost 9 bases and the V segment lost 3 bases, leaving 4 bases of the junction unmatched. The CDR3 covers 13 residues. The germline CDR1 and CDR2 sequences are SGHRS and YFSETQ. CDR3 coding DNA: TGCGCCAGCAGCTGGGGGACAGGGAGTGAGCAGTTCTTC. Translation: CASSWGTGSEQFF. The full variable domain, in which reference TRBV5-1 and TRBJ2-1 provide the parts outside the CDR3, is KAGVTQTPRYLIKTRGQQVTLSCSPISGHRSVSWYQQTPGQGLQFLFEYFSETQRNKGNFPGRFSGRQFSNSRSEMNVSTLELGDSALYLCASSWGTGSEQFFGPGTRLTVL.

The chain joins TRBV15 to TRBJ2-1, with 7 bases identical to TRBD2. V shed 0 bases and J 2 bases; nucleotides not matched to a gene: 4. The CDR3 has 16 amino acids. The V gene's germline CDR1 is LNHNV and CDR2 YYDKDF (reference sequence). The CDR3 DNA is TGTGCCACCAGCAGAGATACGGCGGGGGCCTACAATGAGCAGTTCTTC. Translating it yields CATSRDTAGAYNEQFF.